The text below deals with one TCR beta chain. The entry originates in a study of control samples from healthy donors and cancer patients. Repertoires were generated with immunoSEQ multiplex PCR, while TCRdb's copy carries only in-frame clones and drops some. The data hold tens of thousands of clones, with about 89% observed a single time. V trimming: 4 bases; J trimming: 8 bases; junction bases outside the gene matches: 9. The germline V gene encodes CDR1 MGHRA and CDR2 YSYEKL. This CDR3 is 15 amino acids long. The sample was PBMCs. The gene calls are TRBV4-1 and TRBJ1-4; TRBD1 agrees at 8 bases. The receptor was isolated from a woman between 45 and 60 years old with colorectal cancer. CDR3 protein: CASSLSGTGGEKLFF. The CDR3 nucleotides read TGCGCCAGCAGCCTGTCCGGGACAGGTGGGGAAAAACTGTTTTTT.